Detailed here is one TCR beta chain. This sample stems from a study of blood T cell repertoires in COVID-19. Turning to the study itself: Specimens from acute and convalescent COVID-19 originated in the United States, Italy and Spain. T cells, B-cell-depleted T cells, or PBMCs supplied cDNA or gDNA.

The authors' processing: For nucleated cells, counts were estimated from reference gene primer amplification. The assay was immunoSEQ multiplex PCR, and TCRdb's table has in-frame clones only and misses some. The V and J calls and clone size are taken from that table; D and trimming were inferred from the DNA. The sample lists roughly 53,000 clones, 70% to 90% occurring once. This CDR3 spans 14 amino acids. Trimming took 0 bases from V and 9 from J; bases not matched to a gene: 1. Looked up from germline, CDR1 is SGHKS and CDR2 is YYEKEE (reference sequence). The rearrangement uses TRBV5-5 and TRBJ1-6, with 9 bases fitting TRBD1. Sequenced input: peripheral blood. This receptor was identified in a human donor in a cohort sampled during active COVID-19. The chain's CDR3 is CASSLGGQGSPLHF. CDR3 bases: TGTGCCAGCAGCTTGGGGGGACAGGGTTCACCCCTCCACTTT.